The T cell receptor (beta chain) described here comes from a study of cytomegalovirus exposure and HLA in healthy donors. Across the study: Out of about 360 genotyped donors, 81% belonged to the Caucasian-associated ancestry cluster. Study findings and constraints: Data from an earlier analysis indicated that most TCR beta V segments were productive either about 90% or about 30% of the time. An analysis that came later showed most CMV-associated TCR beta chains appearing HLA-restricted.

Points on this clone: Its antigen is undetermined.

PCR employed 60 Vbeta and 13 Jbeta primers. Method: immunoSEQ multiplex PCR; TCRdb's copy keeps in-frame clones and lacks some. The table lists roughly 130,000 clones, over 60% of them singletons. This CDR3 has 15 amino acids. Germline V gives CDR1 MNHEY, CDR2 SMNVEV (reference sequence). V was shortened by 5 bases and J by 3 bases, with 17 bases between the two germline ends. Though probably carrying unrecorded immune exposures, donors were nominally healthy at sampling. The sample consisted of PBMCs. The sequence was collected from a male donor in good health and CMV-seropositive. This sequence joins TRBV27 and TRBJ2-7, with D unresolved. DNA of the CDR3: TGTGCCAGCAGTCTCCAGACTCCCTTGGGCTACGAGCAGTACTTC. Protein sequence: CASSLQTPLGYEQYF.